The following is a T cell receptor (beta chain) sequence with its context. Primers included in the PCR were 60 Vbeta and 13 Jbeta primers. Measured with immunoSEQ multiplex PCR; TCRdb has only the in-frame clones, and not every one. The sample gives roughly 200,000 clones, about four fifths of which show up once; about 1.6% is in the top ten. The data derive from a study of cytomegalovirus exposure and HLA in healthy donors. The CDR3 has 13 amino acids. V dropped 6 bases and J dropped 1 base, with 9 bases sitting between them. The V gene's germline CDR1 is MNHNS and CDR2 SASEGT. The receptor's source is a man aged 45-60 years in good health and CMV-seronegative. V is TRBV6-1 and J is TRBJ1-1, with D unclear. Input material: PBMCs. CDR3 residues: CASRRVGNTEAFF. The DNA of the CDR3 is TGTGCCAGCAGACGGGTGGGGAACACTGAAGCTTTCTTT.